Detailed here is one T cell receptor beta chain. This sample is drawn from a study of blood T cell repertoires in COVID-19. Sequenced by immunoSEQ multiplex PCR; TCRdb stores in-frame clones only, minus some. The sample holds around 100,000 clones, about 84% seen once. In germline, CDR1 is GTSNPN, CDR2 SVGIG (reference sequence). The ends were cut back, 1 base at V and 3 bases at J, with 10 bases in the middle. The CDR3 is 13 amino acids. The sequencing input was peripheral blood. V is TRBV30 and J is TRBJ2-7, with a weak D call TRBD1 (5 bases). The clonotype originates from a human donor in a cohort sampled during active COVID-19. The DNA for the CDR3 is TGTGCCTGGAGTGGACAGATAAGCTACGAGCAGTACTTC. It specifies CAWSGQISYEQYF. The full variable domain, in which reference TRBV30 and TRBJ2-7 provide the parts outside the CDR3, is SQTIHQWPATLVQPVGSPLSLECTVEGTSNPNLYWYRQAAGRGLQLLFYSVGIGQISSEVPQNLSASRPQDRQFILSSKKLLLSDSGFYLCAWSGQISYEQYFGPGTRLTVT.